Listed here are 27 T cell receptor beta chains from one sample, sequenced in a study of T cells in women clearing cervical HPV infection. Clones were sequenced by immunoSEQ multiplex PCR, and TCRdb holds only the in-frame ones, with some missing. The sample data list some 40,000 clones. The sample was blood buffy coat. These receptors all stem from a woman between 18 and 75 years old with a cervical HPV16 infection that either progressed to CIN3+ or cleared (not recorded which).

As regards this clone: The sequence runs out 3 residues before the end of the CDR3; the remainder is reconstructed from the germline J gene. The V call is TRBV20-1, the J call TRBJ1-6; D remains ambiguous. With 0 bases removed from V and 4 bases from J, the gap between germline ends came to 10 bases. Germline V gene sequence: CDR1 DFQATT, CDR2 SNEGSKA (reference sequence). The CDR3 runs 15 residues. CDR3 sequence reads: CSARDEELYNSPLHF. The CDR3 bases that were read are TGCAGTGCTAGAGATGAAGAACTGTATAATTCACCC.

The CDR3 spells CATGRTGEPGELFF. The sequenced CDR3 bases are TGTGCCACCGGCCGGACAGGGGAGCCCGGGGAG. This chain links TRBV7-9 with TRBJ2-2; 9 nucleotides align to TRBD1. The read comes to an end 3 residues before the CDR3 does, leaving the germline J gene to fill in the end. Germline values: CDR1 SEHNR, CDR2 FQNEAQ (reference sequence). The length of the CDR3 is 14 residues. J gave up 6 bases and V 10 bases, and 9 bases lay outside the gene matches.

With regard to this clone: From the germline J gene comes the end of the CDR3, since the read stops 3 residues before it. V and J are TRBV20-1 and TRBJ2-7; 10 nucleotides agree with TRBD2. V lost 3 bases, J lost 3 bases, and 2 bases stayed unmatched. Germline V gene lookup returns CDR1 DFQATT and CDR2 SNEGSKA (reference sequence). This CDR3 has 13 residues. CDR3 residues: CSASTSGDYEQYF. The covered CDR3 bases are TGCAGTGCTAGTACTAGCGGGGACTACGAG.

As for this clone: The observed sequence ends 3 residues before the CDR3 terminus, with the missing tail filled in from the germline J gene. The chain employs TRBV29-1 and TRBJ2-7; 9 positions match TRBD1. V was clipped by 4 bases and J by 0 bases; unmatched bases: 1. The germline V gene has CDR1 SQVTM and CDR2 ANQGSEA. The CDR3 length is 13 residues. The CDR3 is CSVGDRVSYEQYF. Incomplete CDR3 DNA: TGCAGCGTTGGGGACAGGGTCTCCTACGAG.

Concerning this clone itself: The read is 3 residues too short to cover the CDR3 end, so that end is filled in from the germline J gene. V and J are TRBV19 and TRBJ2-3, with 7 nucleotides matching TRBD1. Germline lookup yields CDR1 LNHDA and CDR2 SQIVND (reference sequence). The CDR3 runs 12 residues. V shed 5 bases, J shed 6 bases, and the junction held 2 bases outside the gene matches. The CDR3 is CASSPGQDTQYF. CDR3 DNA (partial): TGTGCCAGTAGTCCGGGACAGGATACG.

With regard to this clone: The read finishes 3 residues shy of the CDR3 end, and the germline J gene is used to complete it. The chain uses TRBV5-1 and TRBJ1-2; 9 bases align to TRBD1. The CDR3 runs to 14 residues. Per germline, CDR1 SGHRS and CDR2 YFSETQ. CDR3 sequence: CASSLTGGGETYTF. Partial CDR3 DNA: TGCGCCAGCAGCTTGACAGGGGGCGGCGAGACC.

Comments on this clone: The CDR3 end is not reached by the read, which stops 3 residues before it; the germline J gene fills it in. The V and J genes are TRBV19 and TRBJ1-2, with D unresolved. Germline V lookup: CDR1 LNHDA, CDR2 SQIVND (reference sequence). The length of the CDR3 is 13 residues. The DNA read from the CDR3 is TGTGCCAGTAGTATTTACAGTTACAATGAC. Its translation is CASSIYSYND. The CDR3 in its entirety is CASSIYSYNDYTF. Looking up the rest from reference TRBV19 and TRBJ1-2 gives the full variable domain: DGGITQSPKYLFRKEGQNVTLSCEQNLNHDAMYWYRQDPGQGLRLIYYSQIVNDFQKGDIAEGYSVSREKKESFPLTVTSAQKNPTAFYLCASSIYSYNDYTFGSGTRLTVV.

Points on this clone: The CDR3 end falls 3 residues outside the read, so it is completed with the germline J gene. This chain uses TRBV11-2 with TRBJ2-3; D gene uncertain. In germline, CDR1 is SGHAT, CDR2 FQNNGV. The ends were cut back, 5 bases at V and 2 bases at J, with 11 bases in the middle. This CDR3 comprises 14 residues. This CDR3 reads CASSGGVFTDTQYF. The CDR3 DNA, read in part, is TGTGCCAGCAGCGGCGGAGTTTTCACAGATACG.

To note about this clone: Read sequence stops 3 residues before the CDR3 end, and the germline J gene provides the missing end. The J gene is TRBJ2-2, the V gene TRBV15; D not certain. Germline CDR1 LNHNV, CDR2 YYDKDF (reference sequence). V was cut by 1 base and J by 7 bases, with 10 bases left in between. The CDR3 spans 14 residues. CDR3 bases read: TGTGCCACCAGCAGAGTAGATACTGGCGGGGAG. It yields the protein CATSRVDTGGE. The whole CDR3 protein is CATSRVDTGGELFF.

Points on this clone: The CDR3 is cut off 3 residues early in the read; its end comes from the germline J gene. The chain combines TRBV7-9 with TRBJ1-4, with 8 bases fitting TRBD1. This CDR3 has 14 residues. CDR1 SEHNR and CDR2 FQNEAQ come from the germline V gene (reference sequence). CDR3 DNA (partial): TGTGCCAGCAGCCAGGGACAGGATAATTCACCA. Translating gives CASSQGQDNSP. The full CDR3 reads CASSQGQDNSPLFF.

Comments on this clone: With the read ending 3 residues before the CDR3 end, the germline J gene is used to fill in that end. V gene TRBV5-1 combines with J gene TRBJ2-2; TRBD1 matches at 9 bases. The V gene's germline CDR1 is SGHRS and CDR2 YFSETQ. The CDR3 runs to 15 residues. The covered CDR3 bases are TGCGCCAGCAGCTTTTCCGGGACAGGGCGAGAAAAG. Protein: CASSFSGTGREK. The entire CDR3 protein reads CASSFSGTGREKLFF.

A word on this clone: The read is 3 residues too short to cover the CDR3 end, so that end is filled in from the germline J gene. The gene calls are TRBV7-2 and TRBJ2-2; possible D gene TRBD1, 5 bases. Between the trimmed V and J ends, which lost 4 bases and 2 bases, there was a span of 8 bases. The V gene's germline CDR1 is SGHTA and CDR2 FQGNSA. This CDR3 contains 14 residues. CDR3 loop: CASSSDTNTGELFF. The sequenced part of the CDR3 DNA is TGTGCCAGCAGCTCGGACACAAACACCGGGGAG.

A remark on this clone: With the read ending 3 residues before the CDR3 end, the germline J gene is used to fill in that end. The rearrangement joins TRBV7-2 to TRBJ2-3; 8 bases fit TRBD2. The CDR3 runs 14 residues. CDR1 and CDR2 from the germline V gene are SGHTA and FQGNSA. V gave up 3 bases and J gave up 6 bases; unmatched junction bases: 5. CDR3 region: CASSLTSAQDTQYF. The CDR3 DNA, read in part, is TGTGCCAGCAGCTTGACTAGCGCCCAGGATACG.

On this clone itself: With the read ending 3 residues before the CDR3 end, the germline J gene is used to fill in that end. This specimen includes other DNA sequences encoding the same CDR3. The chain has TRBV18 and TRBJ2-5, with D possibly being TRBD2 (6 bases). The V end lost 2 bases, the J end lost 1 base, and 11 bases lay between the germline ends. This CDR3 region has 15 residues. CDR1 KGHSH and CDR2 LQKENI come from the germline V gene. The CDR3 sequence is CASSPRSGVQETQYF. The DNA read from the CDR3 is TGTGCCAGCTCACCAAGATCGGGGGTCCAAGAGACC.

On this clone: The CDR3 end falls 3 residues outside the read, so it is completed with the germline J gene. The chain is built from TRBV6-2 or TRBV6-3 and TRBJ2-5; 12 nucleotides align to TRBD2. Germline trimming cut 8 bases from V and 4 bases from J; bases unmatched to any gene: 2. This CDR3 contains 13 residues. Germline V gene sequence: CDR1 MNHEY, CDR2 SVGEGT. CDR3: CASAGLAGETQYF. The CDR3 DNA, read in part, is TGTGCCAGCGCGGGACTAGCGGGAGAGACC.

Remarks on this clone: The CDR3 end falls 3 residues outside the read, so it is completed with the germline J gene. The rearrangement joins TRBV4-2 to TRBJ2-7; 9 bases agree with TRBD1. Trimming at V came to 4 bases and at J to 4 bases, leaving 5 bases not matched to a gene. The CDR3 has 14 residues. The V gene's germline CDR1 is LGHNA and CDR2 YNFKEQ. The sequenced CDR3 bases are TGTGCCAGCAGCCGGGACAGGGTAGGATACGAG. It yields the protein CASSRDRVGYE. The entire CDR3 sequence reads CASSRDRVGYEQYF.

For this clone: Read coverage stops 3 residues before the CDR3 terminus; the germline J gene supplies the remainder. This CDR3 is also generated by other DNA sequences in the sample. The chain joins TRBV5-4 to TRBJ1-3, with TRBD1 as a possible D gene (5 bases). The CDR3 runs to 14 residues. The V gene lost 0 bases and the J gene lost 6 bases, with 10 bases spanning the gap. Germline lookup yields CDR1 SGHNT and CDR2 YYREEE (reference sequence). Incomplete CDR3 DNA: TGTGCCAGCAGCTTGGCAGGGTATCAAAACACC. Amino acid sequence: CASSLAGYQNT. The whole CDR3 protein reads CASSLAGYQNTIYF.

With respect to this clone: Read sequence stops 3 residues before the CDR3 end, and the germline J gene provides the missing end. The chain joins TRBV20-1 to TRBJ2-7, with 10 bases identical to TRBD2. J lost 0 bases, V lost 1 base, and 6 bases had no gene match. Germline assignment: CDR1 DFQATT and CDR2 SNEGSKA (reference sequence). The CDR3 consists of 16 residues. The sequenced CDR3 bases are TGCAGTGCTAGAGGTAGCGGGGGGCACAGCTCCTACGAG. Translation gives CSARGSGGHSSYE. The whole CDR3 region reads CSARGSGGHSSYEQYF.

As to this clone: The observed sequence ends 3 residues before the CDR3 terminus, with the missing tail filled in from the germline J gene. The rearrangement joins TRBV23-1 to TRBJ2-5; unclear D gene. TRBV23-1 is treated as an ORF (open reading frame) with a function not yet certain. There are 13 residues in the CDR3. V was clipped by 4 bases and J by 3 bases, with 9 bases between them. The CDR3 loop reads CASSPVAEETQYF. The covered CDR3 bases are TGCGCCAGCAGTCCAGTGGCGGAAGAGACC.

A word on this clone: The CDR3 end is not reached by the read, which stops 3 residues before it; the germline J gene fills it in. The chain employs TRBV20-1 and TRBJ2-1; tentative D call: TRBD1 (6 bases). Germline V gene sequence: CDR1 DFQATT, CDR2 SNEGSKA (reference sequence). This CDR3 spans 15 amino acids. V lost 5 bases, J lost 3 bases, and 17 bases lay in between. The sequenced CDR3 bases are TGCAGTGCTCCCTTGGTGGGGGCGAACTACAATGAG. It codes for CSAPLVGANYNE. The entire CDR3 reads CSAPLVGANYNEQFF.

About this clone itself: The read terminates 3 residues before the CDR3 end, so the remaining end is supplied by the germline J gene. This chain joins TRBV11-1 and TRBJ1-1, with D possibly matching TRBD1 (6 bases). CDR3 length equals 14 residues. V was trimmed by 1 base and J by 3 bases, leaving 9 bases between them. The V gene's germline CDR1 is SGHAT and CDR2 FQDESV (reference sequence). CDR3 DNA (partial): TGTGCCAGCAGCTTAGACAGGGCGGACACTGAA. Its translation: CASSLDRADTE. The whole CDR3 is CASSLDRADTEAFF.

As regards this clone: The sequence runs out 3 residues before the end of the CDR3; the remainder is reconstructed from the germline J gene. The chain employs TRBV30 and TRBJ2-2, with D perhaps matching TRBD2 (7 bases). Germline loops: CDR1 GTSNPN, CDR2 SVGIG (reference sequence). This CDR3 is built from 15 residues. The DNA read from the CDR3 is TGTGCCTGGAGTGGCGTAGGGGGGGGAGTCTCACCG. Translated: CAWSGVGGGVSP. The full CDR3 protein reads CAWSGVGGGVSPLFF.

Comment on this clone: The read ends 3 residues before the CDR3 terminus; that terminus is restored from the germline J gene. The chain couples TRBV7-6 to TRBJ2-6; 9 bases are shared with TRBD1. Germline values: CDR1 SGHVS, CDR2 FNYEAQ. This CDR3 contains 18 residues. Trimming took 5 bases from V and 0 from J; bases not matched to a gene: 8. The CDR3 bases that were read are TGTGCCAGCAGCCCGGCTCACAGGGGGCCCTCTGGGGCCAACGTC. Translated, it gives CASSPAHRGPSGANV. The entire CDR3 reads CASSPAHRGPSGANVLTF.

For this clone: The read comes to an end 3 residues before the CDR3 does, leaving the germline J gene to fill in the end. The J gene is TRBJ2-1, the V gene TRBV7-2, with a weak D call TRBD1 (7 bases). The CDR3 runs 15 residues. The germline CDR1 and CDR2 sequences are SGHTA and FQGNSA. V was clipped by 4 bases and J by 1 base, with 11 bases between them. Here the CDR3 reads CASSSGGGSYNEQFF. The covered CDR3 bases are TGTGCCAGCAGCTCAGGGGGAGGTTCCTACAATGAG.

With respect to this clone: The sequenced fragment ends 3 residues before the CDR3 boundary, so the rest is inferred from the germline J gene. The chain uses TRBV28 and TRBJ2-3, with TRBD2 matching 12 bases. Trimming removed 5 bases from V and 3 bases from J; junction bases left unmatched: 3. There are 15 residues in the CDR3. From germline, CDR1 is MDHEN and CDR2 SYDVKM. The CDR3 spells CASSETSGGTDTQYF. CDR3 DNA (partial): TGTGCCAGCAGTGAGACTAGCGGGGGAACAGATACG.

Regarding this clone: The read is 3 residues too short to cover the CDR3 end, so that end is filled in from the germline J gene. The chain combines TRBV20-1 with TRBJ1-5, with D tentatively TRBD1 (5 bases). This CDR3 region has 17 residues. Germline loops: CDR1 DFQATT, CDR2 SNEGSKA (reference sequence). V lost 0 bases and J lost 0, with 15 bases in between. The sequenced CDR3 bases are TGCAGTGCTAGAGATTGGGGCCACGAGTATAGCAATCAGCCC. This gives the protein CSARDWGHEYSNQP. The full-length CDR3 reads as CSARDWGHEYSNQPQHF.

The covered CDR3 bases are TGTGCCAGCAGCCCACAGGGTACCGATGAG. Amino acid sequence: CASSPQGTDE. In full, the CDR3 is CASSPQGTDEQFF. V is TRBV7-3 and J is TRBJ2-1; maybe TRBD1 (6 bases). The sequence runs out 3 residues before the end of the CDR3; the remainder is reconstructed from the germline J gene. CDR3 length: 13 residues. Germline V gene data show CDR1 as SGHTA and CDR2 as FQGTGA. Trimming took 5 bases from V and 8 from J, leaving 13 bases between them. Combining the CDR3 with reference TRBV7-3 and TRBJ2-1 gives the whole variable domain GAGVSQTPSNKVTEKGKYVELRCDPISGHTALYWYRQSLGQGPEFLIYFQGTGAADDSGLPNDRFFAVRPEGSVSTLKIQRTERGDSAVYLCASSPQGTDEQFFGPGTRLTVL.